This T cell receptor (beta chain) was profiled in a study of T-cell reconstitution after alpha-beta-depleted transplantation in children. Regarding the study as a whole: A year had passed since transplant, and T-cell counts and diversity by then came mostly from newly produced T cells.

Trimming pared 3 bases from V and 8 bases from J, leaving 17 bases between. CDR3 length equals 15 residues. The library targeted TCRbeta and was prepared with unique molecular identifiers. MiXCR was run by TCRdb on the PCR reads, yielding one entry per CDR3 protein. Of about 600,000 distinct CDR3 sequences listed, 23% are singletons. Regarding this clonotype: Its antigen is as yet unknown.

The chain joins TRBV12-3 or TRBV12-4 to TRBJ2-1; D is unclear. The sample in question was PBMCs, mostly from graft donor cells, obtained 360 days after TCRalphabeta/CD19-depleted stem cell transplant. This TCR was recovered from a boy younger than two who had a stem cell transplant for acute myeloid leukemia, so the T cells may come from the graft donor. The CDR3 DNA reads TGTGCCAGCAGTTTGGTGGCTTCTACTATCGATGAGCAGTTCTTC. Residues: CASSLVASTIDEQFF.